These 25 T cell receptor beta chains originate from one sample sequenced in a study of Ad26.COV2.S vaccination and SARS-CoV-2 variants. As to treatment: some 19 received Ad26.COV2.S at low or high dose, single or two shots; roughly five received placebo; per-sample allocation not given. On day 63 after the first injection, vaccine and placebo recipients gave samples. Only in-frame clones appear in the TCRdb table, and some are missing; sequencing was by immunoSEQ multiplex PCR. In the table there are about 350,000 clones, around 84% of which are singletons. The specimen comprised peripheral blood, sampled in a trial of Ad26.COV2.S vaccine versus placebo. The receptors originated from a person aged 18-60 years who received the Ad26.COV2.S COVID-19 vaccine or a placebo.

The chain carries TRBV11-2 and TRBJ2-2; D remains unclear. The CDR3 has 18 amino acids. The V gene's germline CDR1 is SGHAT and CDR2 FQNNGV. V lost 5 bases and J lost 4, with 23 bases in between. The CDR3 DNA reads TGTGCCAGCAGCAGAGGCCAAGTAATTGGCGTTGGCACCGGGGAGCTGTTTTTT. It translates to CASSRGQVIGVGTGELFF.

CDR3 in amino acids: CASSSRDGYSNQPQHF. CDR3 DNA sequence: TGTGCCAGCAGTTCCCGGGACGGATATAGCAATCAGCCCCAGCATTTT. The chain is built from TRBV6-2 or TRBV6-3 and TRBJ1-5; maybe TRBD1 (5 bases). Per the germline V gene, CDR1 is MNHEY and CDR2 is SVGEGT. The ends were cut back, 4 bases at V and 0 bases at J, with 13 bases in the middle. The CDR3 spans 16 residues.

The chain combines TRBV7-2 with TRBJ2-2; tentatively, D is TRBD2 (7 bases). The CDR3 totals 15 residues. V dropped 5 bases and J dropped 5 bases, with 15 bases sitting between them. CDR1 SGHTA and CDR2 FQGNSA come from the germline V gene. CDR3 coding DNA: TGTGCCAGCAGCCGCGGGGGCCCCTTGACCGGGGAGCTGTTTTTT. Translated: CASSRGGPLTGELFF.

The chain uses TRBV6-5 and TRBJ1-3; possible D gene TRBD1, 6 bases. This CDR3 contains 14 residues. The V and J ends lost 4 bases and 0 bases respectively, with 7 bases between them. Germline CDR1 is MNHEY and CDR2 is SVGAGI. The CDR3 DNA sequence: TGTGCCAGCAGTTCACAGGGCTCTGGAAACACCATATATTTT. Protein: CASSSQGSGNTIYF.

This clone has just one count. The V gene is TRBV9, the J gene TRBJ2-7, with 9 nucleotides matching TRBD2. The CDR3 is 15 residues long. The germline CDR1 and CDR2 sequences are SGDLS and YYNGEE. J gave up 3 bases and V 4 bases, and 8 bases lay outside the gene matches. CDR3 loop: CASSFAGGPSYEQYF. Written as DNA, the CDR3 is TGTGCCAGCAGCTTCGCGGGGGGGCCCAGCTACGAGCAGTACTTC.

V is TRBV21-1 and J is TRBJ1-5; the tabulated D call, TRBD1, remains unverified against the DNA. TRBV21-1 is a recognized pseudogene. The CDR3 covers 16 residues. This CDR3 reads CASSKQGDRENQPQHF. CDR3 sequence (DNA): TGTGCCAGCAGCAAACAGGGGGACAGGGAGAATCAGCCCCAGCATTTT.

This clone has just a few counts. The CDR3 loop reads CASSNLLTFGARDQETQYF. The CDR3 region has the DNA TGTGCCAGCAGCAACCTACTTACCTTCGGAGCCCGGGACCAAGAGACCCAGTACTTC. This rearrangement joins TRBV6-2 or TRBV6-3 to TRBJ2-5; D is ambiguous. V was clipped by 6 bases and J by 0 bases, with 26 bases between them. This CDR3 has 19 amino acids. The germline gives CDR1 MNHEY, CDR2 SVGEGT.

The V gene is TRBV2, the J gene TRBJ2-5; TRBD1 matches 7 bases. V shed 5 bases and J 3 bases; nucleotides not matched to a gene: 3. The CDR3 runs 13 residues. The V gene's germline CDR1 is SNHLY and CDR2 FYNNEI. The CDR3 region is CASSKGTEETQYF. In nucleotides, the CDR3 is TGTGCCAGCAGTAAGGGGACAGAAGAGACCCAGTACTTC.

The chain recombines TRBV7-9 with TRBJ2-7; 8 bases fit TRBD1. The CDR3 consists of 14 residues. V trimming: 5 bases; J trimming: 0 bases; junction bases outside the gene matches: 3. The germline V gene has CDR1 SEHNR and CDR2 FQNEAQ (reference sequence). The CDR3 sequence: CASSRGQDSYEQYF. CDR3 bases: TGTGCCAGCAGCAGGGGACAGGACTCCTACGAGCAGTACTTC. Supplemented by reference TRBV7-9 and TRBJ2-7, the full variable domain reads DTGVSQNPRHKITKRGQNVTFRCDPISEHNRLYWYRQTLGQGPEFLTYFQNEAQLEKSRLLSDRFSAERPKGSFSTLEIQRTEQGDSAMYLCASSRGQDSYEQYFGPGTRLTVT.

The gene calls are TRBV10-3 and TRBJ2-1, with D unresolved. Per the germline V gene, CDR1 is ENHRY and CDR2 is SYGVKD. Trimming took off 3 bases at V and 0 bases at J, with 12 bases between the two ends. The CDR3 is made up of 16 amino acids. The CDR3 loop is CAISDKLVSSYNEQFF. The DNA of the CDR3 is TGTGCCATCAGTGATAAATTGGTTAGCTCCTACAATGAGCAGTTCTTC.

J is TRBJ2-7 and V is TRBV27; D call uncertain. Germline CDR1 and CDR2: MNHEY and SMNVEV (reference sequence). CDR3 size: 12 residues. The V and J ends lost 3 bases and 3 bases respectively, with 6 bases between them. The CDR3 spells CASSLDGYEQYF. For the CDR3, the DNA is TGTGCCAGCAGTTTGGATGGCTACGAGCAGTACTTC.

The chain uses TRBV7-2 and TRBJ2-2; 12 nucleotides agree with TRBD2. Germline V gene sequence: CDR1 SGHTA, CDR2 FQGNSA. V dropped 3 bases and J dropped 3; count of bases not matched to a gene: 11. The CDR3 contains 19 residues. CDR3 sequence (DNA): TGTGCCAGCAGCTTTTTAGCGACTAGCGGGAGTCGTGACACCGGGGAGCTGTTTTTT. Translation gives CASSFLATSGSRDTGELFF. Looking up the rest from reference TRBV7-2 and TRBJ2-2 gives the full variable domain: GAGVSQSPSNKVTEKGKDVELRCDPISGHTALYWYRQSLGQGLEFLIYFQGNSAPDKSGLPSDRFSAERTGGSVSTLTIQRTQQEDSAVYLCASSFLATSGSRDTGELFFGEGSRLTVL.

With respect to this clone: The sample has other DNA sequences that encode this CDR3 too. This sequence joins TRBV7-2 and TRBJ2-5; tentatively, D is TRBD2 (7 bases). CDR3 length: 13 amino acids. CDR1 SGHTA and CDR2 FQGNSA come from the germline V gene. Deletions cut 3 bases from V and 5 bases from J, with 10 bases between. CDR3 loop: CASSLGGGETQYF. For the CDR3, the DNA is TGTGCCAGCAGCTTGGGGGGGGGCGAGACCCAGTACTTC. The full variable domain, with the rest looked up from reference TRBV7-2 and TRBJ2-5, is GAGVSQSPSNKVTEKGKDVELRCDPISGHTALYWYRQSLGQGLEFLIYFQGNSAPDKSGLPSDRFSAERTGGSVSTLTIQRTQQEDSAVYLCASSLGGGETQYFGPGTRLLVL.

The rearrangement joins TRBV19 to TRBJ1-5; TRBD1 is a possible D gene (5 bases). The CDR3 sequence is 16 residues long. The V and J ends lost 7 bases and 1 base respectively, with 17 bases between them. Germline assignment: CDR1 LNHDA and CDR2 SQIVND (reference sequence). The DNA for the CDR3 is TGTGCCAGTACCTCTCCCGGGGGGGGGAGCAATCAGCCCCAGCATTTT. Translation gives CASTSPGGGSNQPQHF. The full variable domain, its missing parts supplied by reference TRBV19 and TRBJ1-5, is DGGITQSPKYLFRKEGQNVTLSCEQNLNHDAMYWYRQDPGQGLRLIYYSQIVNDFQKGDIAEGYSVSREKKESFPLTVTSAQKNPTAFYLCASTSPGGGSNQPQHFGDGTRLSIL.

CDR3 in DNA: TGTGCCAGCAGCGACCGGGACAGGGCCTACGAGCAGTACTTC. Its protein is CASSDRDRAYEQYF. The chain couples TRBV7-9 to TRBJ2-7; 9 nucleotides align to TRBD1. V lost 5 bases and J lost 2; bases outside the gene matches: 4. Germline values: CDR1 SEHNR, CDR2 FQNEAQ (reference sequence). This CDR3 is 14 amino acids long.

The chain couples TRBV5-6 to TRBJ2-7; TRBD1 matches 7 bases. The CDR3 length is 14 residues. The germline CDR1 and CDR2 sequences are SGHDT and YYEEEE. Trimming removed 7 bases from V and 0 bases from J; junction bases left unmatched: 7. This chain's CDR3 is CASETGVPSYEQYF. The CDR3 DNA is TGTGCCAGCGAAACAGGGGTACCCTCCTACGAGCAGTACTTC.

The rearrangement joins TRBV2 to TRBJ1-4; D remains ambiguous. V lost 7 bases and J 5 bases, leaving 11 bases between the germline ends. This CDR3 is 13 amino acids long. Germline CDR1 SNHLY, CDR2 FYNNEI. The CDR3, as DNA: TGTGCCAGCACCTACGCCCTGAATGAAAAACTGTTTTTT. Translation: CASTYALNEKLFF.

CDR3 nucleotides: TGTGCCAGCAGCTTGGCGGGACCCGACTCCTACGAGCAGTACTTC. Translation gives CASSLAGPDSYEQYF. The chain uses TRBV5-5 and TRBJ2-7; D may be TRBD1 or TRBD2 (5 bases each). V was trimmed by 0 bases and J by 0 bases, leaving 10 bases between them. CDR1 and CDR2 from the germline V gene are SGHKS and YYEKEE (reference sequence). The CDR3 is 15 amino acids.

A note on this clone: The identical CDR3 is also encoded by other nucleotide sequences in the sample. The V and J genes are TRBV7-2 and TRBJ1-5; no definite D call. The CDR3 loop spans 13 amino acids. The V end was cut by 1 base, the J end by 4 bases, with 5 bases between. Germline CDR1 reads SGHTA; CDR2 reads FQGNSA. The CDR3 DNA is TGTGCCAGCAGCTTAGACGGGAATCAGCCCCAGCATTTT. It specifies CASSLDGNQPQHF.

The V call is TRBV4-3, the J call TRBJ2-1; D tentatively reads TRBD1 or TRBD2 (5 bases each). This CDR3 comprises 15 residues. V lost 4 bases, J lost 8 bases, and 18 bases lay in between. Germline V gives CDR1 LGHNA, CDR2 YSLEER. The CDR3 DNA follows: TGCGCCAGCAGCCTTCGATTGTACTCGGGGCATGAGCAGTTCTTC. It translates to CASSLRLYSGHEQFF.

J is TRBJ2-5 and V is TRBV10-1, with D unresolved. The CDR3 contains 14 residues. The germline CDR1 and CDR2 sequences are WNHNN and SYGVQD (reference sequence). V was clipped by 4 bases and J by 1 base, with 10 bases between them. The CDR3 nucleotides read TGCGCCAGCAGTGGGGCGGCTATCCAAGAGACCCAGTACTTC. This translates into CASSGAAIQETQYF.

The CDR3 sequence is CASSIFRGPNTEAFF. The CDR3 bases are TGTGCCAGTAGTATATTCCGGGGCCCGAACACTGAAGCTTTCTTT. The chain has TRBV19 and TRBJ1-1, with D perhaps matching TRBD1 (5 bases). The CDR3 consists of 15 residues. The germline V gene has CDR1 LNHDA and CDR2 SQIVND (reference sequence). V was clipped by 2 bases and J by 1 base, with 11 bases between them. The variable domain in full, completed from reference TRBV19 and TRBJ1-1, reads DGGITQSPKYLFRKEGQNVTLSCEQNLNHDAMYWYRQDPGQGLRLIYYSQIVNDFQKGDIAEGYSVSREKKESFPLTVTSAQKNPTAFYLCASSIFRGPNTEAFFGQGTRLTVV.

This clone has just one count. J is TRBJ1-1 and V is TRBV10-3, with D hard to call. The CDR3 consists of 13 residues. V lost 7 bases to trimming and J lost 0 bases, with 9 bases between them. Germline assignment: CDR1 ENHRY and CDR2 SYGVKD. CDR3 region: CAIKADLNTEAFF. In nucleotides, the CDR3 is TGTGCCATCAAGGCAGACTTGAACACTGAAGCTTTCTTT.

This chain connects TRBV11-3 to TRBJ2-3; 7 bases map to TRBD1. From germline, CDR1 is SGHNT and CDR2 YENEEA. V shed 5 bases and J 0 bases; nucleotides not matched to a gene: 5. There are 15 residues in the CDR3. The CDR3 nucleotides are TGTGCCAGCAGCCCGCGACAGGGAAGCACAGATACGCAGTATTTT. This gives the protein CASSPRQGSTDTQYF.

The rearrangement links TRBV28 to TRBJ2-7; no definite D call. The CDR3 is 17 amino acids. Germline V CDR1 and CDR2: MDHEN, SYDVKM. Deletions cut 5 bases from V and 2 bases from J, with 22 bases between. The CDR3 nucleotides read TGTGCCAGCAGTCCAACCTCGAAGGGCAGGAGTACCTACGAGCAGTACTTC. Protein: CASSPTSKGRSTYEQYF.